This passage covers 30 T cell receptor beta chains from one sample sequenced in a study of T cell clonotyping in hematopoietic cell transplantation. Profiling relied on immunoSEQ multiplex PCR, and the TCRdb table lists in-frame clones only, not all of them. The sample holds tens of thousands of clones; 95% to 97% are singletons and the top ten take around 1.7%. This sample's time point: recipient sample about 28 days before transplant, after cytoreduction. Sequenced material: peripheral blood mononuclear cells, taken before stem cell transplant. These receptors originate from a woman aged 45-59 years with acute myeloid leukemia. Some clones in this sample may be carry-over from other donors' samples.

The CDR3 region is CAWSYIPGLAGTDTQYF. In DNA form, the CDR3 reads TGTGCCTGGAGTTATATACCGGGACTAGCGGGCACAGATACGCAGTATTTT. V is TRBV30 and J is TRBJ2-3; 11 bases map to TRBD2. The CDR3 runs to 17 residues. Trimming cost V 2 bases and J 1 base; bases outside gene matches: 8. The V gene's germline CDR1 is GTSNPN and CDR2 SVGIG (reference sequence).

In nucleotides, the CDR3 is TGTGCCAGCAACAATCGACAGGGCTATACGCAGTATTTT. It yields the protein CASNNRQGYTQYF. The V and J genes are TRBV7-6 and TRBJ2-3; 7 bases agree with TRBD1. The CDR3 length is 13 residues. Germline V lookup: CDR1 SGHVS, CDR2 FNYEAQ. After removal of 7 bases from V and 7 bases from J, the junction contained 8 bases not matched to a gene.

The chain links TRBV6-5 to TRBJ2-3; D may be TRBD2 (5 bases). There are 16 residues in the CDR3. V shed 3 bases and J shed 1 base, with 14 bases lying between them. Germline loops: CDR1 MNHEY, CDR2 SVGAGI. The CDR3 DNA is TGTGCCAGCAGTTATCAACGGGGAGTCGGCACAGATACGCAGTATTTT. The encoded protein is CASSYQRGVGTDTQYF.

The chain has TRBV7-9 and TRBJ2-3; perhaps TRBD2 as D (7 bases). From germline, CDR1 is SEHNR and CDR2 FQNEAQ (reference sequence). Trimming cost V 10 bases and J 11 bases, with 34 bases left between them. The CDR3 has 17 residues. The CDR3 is CATPRWSAGGPEGVQYF. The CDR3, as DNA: TGTGCCACCCCCCGGTGGAGCGCCGGGGGGCCGGAGGGGGTGCAGTATTTT.

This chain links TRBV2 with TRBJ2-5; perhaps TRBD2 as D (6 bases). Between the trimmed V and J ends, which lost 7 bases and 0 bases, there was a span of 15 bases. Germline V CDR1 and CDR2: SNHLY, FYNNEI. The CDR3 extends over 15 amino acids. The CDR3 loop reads CASTATRTNQETQYF. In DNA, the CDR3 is TGTGCCAGCACTGCTACCCGGACTAACCAAGAGACCCAGTACTTC.

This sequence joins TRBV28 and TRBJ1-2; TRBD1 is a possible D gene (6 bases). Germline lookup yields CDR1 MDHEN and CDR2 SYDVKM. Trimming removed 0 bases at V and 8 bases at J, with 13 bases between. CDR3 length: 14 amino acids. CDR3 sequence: CASSLWGRGIGYTF. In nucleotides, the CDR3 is TGTGCCAGCAGTTTATGGGGAAGGGGGATCGGCTACACCTTC.

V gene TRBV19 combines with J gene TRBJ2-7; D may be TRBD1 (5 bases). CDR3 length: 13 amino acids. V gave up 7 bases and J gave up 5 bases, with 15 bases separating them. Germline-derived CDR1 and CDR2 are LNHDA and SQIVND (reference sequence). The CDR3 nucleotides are TGTGCCAGTAATCAACAGGCTTTCCACGAGCAGTACTTC. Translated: CASNQQAFHEQYF.

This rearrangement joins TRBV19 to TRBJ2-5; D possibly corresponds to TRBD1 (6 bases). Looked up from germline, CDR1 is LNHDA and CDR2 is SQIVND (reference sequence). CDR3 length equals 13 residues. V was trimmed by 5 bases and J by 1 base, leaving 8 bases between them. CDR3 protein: CASSGRGQETQYF. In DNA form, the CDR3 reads TGTGCCAGTAGTGGCAGGGGCCAAGAGACCCAGTACTTC.

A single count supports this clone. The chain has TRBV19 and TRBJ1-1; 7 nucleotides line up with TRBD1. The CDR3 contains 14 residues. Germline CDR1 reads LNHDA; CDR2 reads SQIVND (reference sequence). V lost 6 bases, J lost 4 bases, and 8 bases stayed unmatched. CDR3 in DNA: TGTGCCAGTAGGAACAGGGGAGTTGGCACTGAAGCTTTCTTT. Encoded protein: CASRNRGVGTEAFF.

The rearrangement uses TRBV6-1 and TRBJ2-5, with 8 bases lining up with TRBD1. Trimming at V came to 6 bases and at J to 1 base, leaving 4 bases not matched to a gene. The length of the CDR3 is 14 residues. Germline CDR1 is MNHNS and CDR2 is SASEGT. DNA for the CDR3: TGTGCCAGCAGCAGGGACAGGAGCCAAGAGACCCAGTACTTC. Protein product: CASSRDRSQETQYF.

CDR3 coding DNA: TGCGCCAGCAGCTTCAAGCTTCGTAACACCGGGGAGCTGTTTTTT. Residues: CASSFKLRNTGELFF. The rearrangement uses TRBV5-1 and TRBJ2-2; D unresolved. CDR3 length: 15 amino acids. CDR1 SGHRS and CDR2 YFSETQ come from the germline V gene. V was shortened by 2 bases and J by 2 bases, with 10 bases between the two germline ends.

The DNA of the CDR3 is TGTGCCAGCAGGCTCGGAAGCGGTTATGCCTACGAGCAGTACTTC. Amino acid sequence: CASRLGSGYAYEQYF. This sequence joins TRBV28 and TRBJ2-7; a weak D match, TRBD2 (5 bases). Trimming removed 6 bases from V and 2 bases from J, with 17 bases in between. From germline, CDR1 is MDHEN and CDR2 SYDVKM. CDR3 length: 15 residues.

The CDR3 loop is CASSLYRDEQFF. The CDR3 bases are TGTGCCAGCAGTTTATACAGGGATGAGCAGTTCTTC. The chain couples TRBV28 to TRBJ2-1; weak D call: TRBD1 (6 bases). Germline V gives CDR1 MDHEN, CDR2 SYDVKM. The CDR3 has 12 amino acids. Trimming shortened V by 1 base and J by 8 bases, and 6 bases separated the two germline ends.

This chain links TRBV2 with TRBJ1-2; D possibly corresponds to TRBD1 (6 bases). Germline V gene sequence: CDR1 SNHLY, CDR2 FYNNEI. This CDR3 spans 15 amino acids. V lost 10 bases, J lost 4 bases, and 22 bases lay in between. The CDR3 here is CAIKREPGEGYGYTF. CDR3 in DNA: TGTGCCATTAAGCGTGAGCCAGGGGAAGGCTATGGCTACACCTTC.

In DNA, the CDR3 is TGTGCCAGCAGCCCGCAACAGGGGAACACTGAAGCTTTCTTT. This codes for CASSPQQGNTEAFF. This chain uses TRBV7-8 with TRBJ1-1, with D possibly TRBD1 on 6 matching bases. The CDR3 is 14 residues long. V was cut by 5 bases and J by 1 base, with 11 bases left in between. Looked up from germline, CDR1 is SGHVS and CDR2 is FQNEAQ.

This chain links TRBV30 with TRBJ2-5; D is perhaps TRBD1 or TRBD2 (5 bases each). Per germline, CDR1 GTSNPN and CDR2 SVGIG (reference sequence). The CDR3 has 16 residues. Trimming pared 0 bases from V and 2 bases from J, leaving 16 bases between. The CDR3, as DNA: TGTGCCTGGAGTGTGTTTCGGGGCCCCCCACAAGAGACCCAGTACTTC. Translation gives CAWSVFRGPPQETQYF.

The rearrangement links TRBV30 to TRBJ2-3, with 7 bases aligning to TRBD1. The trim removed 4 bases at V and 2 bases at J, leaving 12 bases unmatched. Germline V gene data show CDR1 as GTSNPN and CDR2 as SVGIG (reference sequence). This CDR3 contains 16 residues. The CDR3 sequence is CAWTPFTGANTDTQYF. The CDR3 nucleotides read TGTGCCTGGACCCCCTTTACAGGGGCGAACACAGATACGCAGTATTTT.

The CDR3 spells CASSNLATNEKLFF. For the CDR3, the DNA is TGTGCCAGCAGTAACCTTGCAACTAATGAAAAACTGTTTTTT. This chain uses TRBV27 with TRBJ1-4; no firm D call. From germline, CDR1 is MNHEY and CDR2 SMNVEV (reference sequence). The V end lost 5 bases, the J end lost 0 bases, and 7 bases lay between the germline ends. The CDR3 runs 14 residues.

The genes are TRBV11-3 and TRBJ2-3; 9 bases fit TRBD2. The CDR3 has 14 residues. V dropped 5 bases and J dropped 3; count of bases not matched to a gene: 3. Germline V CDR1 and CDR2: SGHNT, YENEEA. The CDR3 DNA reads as TGTGCCAGCAGCCCGGGACTAGCAACAGATACGCAGTATTTT. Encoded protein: CASSPGLATDTQYF.

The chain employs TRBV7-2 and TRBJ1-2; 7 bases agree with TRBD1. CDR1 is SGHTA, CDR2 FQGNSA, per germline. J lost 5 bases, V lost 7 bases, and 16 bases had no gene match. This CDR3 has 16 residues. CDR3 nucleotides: TGTGCCAGCACCTTGAGTCCGGGACAGCTGAATTATGGCTACACCTTC. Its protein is CASTLSPGQLNYGYTF.

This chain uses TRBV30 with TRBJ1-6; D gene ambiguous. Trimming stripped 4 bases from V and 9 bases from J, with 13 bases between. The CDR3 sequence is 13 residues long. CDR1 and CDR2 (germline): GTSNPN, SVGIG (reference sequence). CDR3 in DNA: TGTGCCTGGACCCCACCGGCGGGTTCACCCCTCCACTTT. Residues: CAWTPPAGSPLHF. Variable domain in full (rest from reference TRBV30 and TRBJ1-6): SQTIHQWPATLVQPVGSPLSLECTVEGTSNPNLYWYRQAAGRGLQLLFYSVGIGQISSEVPQNLSASRPQDRQFILSSKKLLLSDSGFYLCAWTPPAGSPLHFGNGTRLTVT.

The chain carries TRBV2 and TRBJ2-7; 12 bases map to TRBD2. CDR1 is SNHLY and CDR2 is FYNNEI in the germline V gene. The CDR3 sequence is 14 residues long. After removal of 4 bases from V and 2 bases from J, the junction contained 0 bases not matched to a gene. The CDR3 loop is CASSGLAGAYEQYF. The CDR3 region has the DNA TGTGCCAGCAGTGGACTAGCGGGAGCCTACGAGCAGTACTTC.

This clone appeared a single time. The CDR3 nucleotides are TGTGCCAGCAGCTGGGGACAGGTTAACGGCTACACCTTC. Encoded protein: CASSWGQVNGYTF. This chain uses TRBV11-2 with TRBJ1-2; TRBD1 aligns across 8 bases. Germline-derived CDR1 and CDR2 are SGHAT and FQNNGV. Trimming took 4 bases from V and 8 from J; bases not matched to a gene: 6. The CDR3 totals 13 residues. The entire variable domain, with the rest obtained from reference TRBV11-2 and TRBJ1-2, is as follows: EAGVAQSPRYKIIEKRQSVAFWCNPISGHATLYWYQQILGQGPKLLIQFQNNGVVDDSQLPKDRFSAERLKGVDSTLKIQPAKLEDSAVYLCASSWGQVNGYTFGSGTRLTVV.

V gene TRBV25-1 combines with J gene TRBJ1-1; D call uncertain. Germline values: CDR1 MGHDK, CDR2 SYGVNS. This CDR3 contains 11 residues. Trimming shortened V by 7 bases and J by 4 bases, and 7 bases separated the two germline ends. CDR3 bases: TGTGCCAGCACGGGCCGCACTGAAGCTTTCTTT. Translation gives CASTGRTEAFF.

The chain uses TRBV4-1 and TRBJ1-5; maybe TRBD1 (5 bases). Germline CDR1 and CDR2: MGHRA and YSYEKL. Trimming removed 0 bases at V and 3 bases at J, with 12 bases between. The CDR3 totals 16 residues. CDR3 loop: CASSQDPDSSNQPQHF. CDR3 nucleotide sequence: TGCGCCAGCAGCCAAGATCCCGACAGTTCCAATCAGCCCCAGCATTTT.

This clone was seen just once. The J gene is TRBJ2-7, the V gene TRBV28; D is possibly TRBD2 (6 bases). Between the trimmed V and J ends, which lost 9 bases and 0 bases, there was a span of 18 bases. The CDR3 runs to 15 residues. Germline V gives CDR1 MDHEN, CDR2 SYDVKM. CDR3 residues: CASRIGGVSSYEQYF. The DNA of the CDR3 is TGTGCCAGTCGAATCGGCGGGGTAAGCTCCTACGAGCAGTACTTC.

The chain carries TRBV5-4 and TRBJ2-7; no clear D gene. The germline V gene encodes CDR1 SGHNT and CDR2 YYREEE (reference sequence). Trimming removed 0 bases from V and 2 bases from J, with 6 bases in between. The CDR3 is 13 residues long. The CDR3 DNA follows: TGTGCCAGCAGCTTGGGACGGGCCTACGAGCAGTACTTC. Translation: CASSLGRAYEQYF.

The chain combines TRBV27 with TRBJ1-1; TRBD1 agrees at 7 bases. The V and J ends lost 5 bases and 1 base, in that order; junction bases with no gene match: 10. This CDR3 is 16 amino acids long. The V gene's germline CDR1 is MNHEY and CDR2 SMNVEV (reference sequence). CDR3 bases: TGTGCCAGCAGTCTAAACAGGGGTCAGGGGAACACTGAAGCTTTCTTT. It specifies CASSLNRGQGNTEAFF.

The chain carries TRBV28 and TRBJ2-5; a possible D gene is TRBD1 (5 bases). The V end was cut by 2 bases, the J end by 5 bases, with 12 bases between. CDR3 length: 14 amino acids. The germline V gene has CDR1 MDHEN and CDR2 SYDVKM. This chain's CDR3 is CASSLPRQWETQYF. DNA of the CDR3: TGTGCCAGCAGTTTACCCCGACAGTGGGAGACCCAGTACTTC.

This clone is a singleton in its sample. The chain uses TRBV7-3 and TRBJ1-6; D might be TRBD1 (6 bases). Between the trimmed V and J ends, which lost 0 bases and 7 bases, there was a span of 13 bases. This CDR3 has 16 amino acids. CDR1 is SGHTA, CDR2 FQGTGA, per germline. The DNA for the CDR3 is TGTGCCAGCAGCTTAACGGGACATGGTCGCAATTCACCCCTCCACTTT. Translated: CASSLTGHGRNSPLHF.